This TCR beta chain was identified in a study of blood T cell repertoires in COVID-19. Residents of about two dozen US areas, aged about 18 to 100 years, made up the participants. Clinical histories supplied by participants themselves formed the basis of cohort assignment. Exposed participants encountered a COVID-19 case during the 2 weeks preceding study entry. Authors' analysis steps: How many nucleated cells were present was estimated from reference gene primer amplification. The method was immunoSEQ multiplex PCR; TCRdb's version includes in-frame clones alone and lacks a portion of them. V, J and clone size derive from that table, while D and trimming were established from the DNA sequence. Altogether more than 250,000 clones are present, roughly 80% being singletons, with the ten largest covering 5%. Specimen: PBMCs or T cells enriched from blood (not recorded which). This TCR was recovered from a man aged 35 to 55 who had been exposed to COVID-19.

The CDR3 nucleotides read TGTGCCAGCAGCCAAGGACTAGCGGGAGTGGCATACGAGCAGTACTTC. Protein sequence: CASSQGLAGVAYEQYF. The chain is built from TRBV5-4 and TRBJ2-7; 13 bases agree with TRBD2. The V gene's germline CDR1 is SGHNT and CDR2 YYREEE (reference sequence). The CDR3 covers 16 residues. V shed 4 bases and J 4 bases; nucleotides not matched to a gene: 8.